Each of the 18 T cell receptor beta chains below was sequenced from the same sample in a study of chemoradiotherapy in HPV16-positive cancers. The table came from immunoSEQ multiplex PCR; TCRdb's copy has only in-frame clones and leaves some out. This table holds 8,000 to 10,000 clones, 91% found once. Sequencing was performed on blood, taken from a patient who underwent chemoradiotherapy. The receptors derive from a human donor with HPV-associated anogenital cancer.

CDR3 region: CASSLATSVNTGELFF. The CDR3 DNA is TGTGCCAGCAGCTTGGCTACGTCCGTGAACACCGGGGAGCTGTTTTTT. The chain employs TRBV5-4 and TRBJ2-2, with D hard to call. CDR3 length: 16 residues. In germline, CDR1 is SGHNT, CDR2 YYREEE (reference sequence). V gave up 0 bases and J gave up 1 base, with 10 bases separating them.

J is TRBJ2-3 and V is TRBV18; D perhaps matches TRBD1 (5 bases). This CDR3 region has 14 residues. Germline V lookup: CDR1 KGHSH, CDR2 LQKENI. Deletions cut 0 bases from V and 3 bases from J, with 7 bases between. The CDR3 spells CASSPPTATDTQYF. For the CDR3, the DNA is TGTGCCAGCTCACCACCGACAGCGACAGATACGCAGTATTTT.

This clone was picked up a small number of times. The rearrangement uses TRBV7-9 and TRBJ1-1; D remains ambiguous. V dropped 5 bases and J dropped 0 bases, with 10 bases sitting between them. Per germline, CDR1 SEHNR and CDR2 FQNEAQ (reference sequence). The CDR3 covers 14 residues. As DNA, the CDR3 is TGTGCCAGCAGCCCCCTCCCACTGAACACTGAAGCTTTCTTT. The encoded protein is CASSPLPLNTEAFF.

V gene TRBV10-3 combines with J gene TRBJ2-5; tentatively, D is TRBD1 (6 bases). The CDR3 is made up of 12 amino acids. Trimming took off 9 bases at V and 0 bases at J, with 8 bases between the two ends. Germline values: CDR1 ENHRY, CDR2 SYGVKD. CDR3 sequence (DNA): TGTGCCATTAGGGACAACCAAGAGACCCAGTACTTC. Protein sequence: CAIRDNQETQYF.

This chain uses TRBV6-1 with TRBJ2-2, with 9 bases identical to TRBD1. Germline trimming cut 7 bases from V and 5 bases from J; bases unmatched to any gene: 8. The germline V gene has CDR1 MNHNS and CDR2 SASEGT. This CDR3 is 15 amino acids long. Here the CDR3 reads CASTEGQGKTGELFF. The DNA of the CDR3 is TGTGCCAGCACCGAAGGACAGGGGAAAACCGGGGAGCTGTTTTTT.

The chain carries TRBV5-3 and TRBJ1-5; D is perhaps TRBD1 (6 bases). TRBV5-3 is labeled an ORF, and its function is uncertain. The CDR3 extends over 16 amino acids. Trimming took 4 bases from V and 3 from J, leaving 17 bases between them. The CDR3 loop is CARSPLYDRNNQPQHF. The CDR3 bases are TGTGCCAGAAGCCCCCTATATGACAGGAACAATCAGCCCCAGCATTTT.

The chain uses TRBV23-1 and TRBJ1-1; 7 bases are a match to TRBD1. TRBV23-1 is placed among ORFs of uncertain function. The CDR3 extends over 14 amino acids. V was clipped by 2 bases and J by 4 bases; unmatched bases: 4. The CDR3 sequence: CASSQKGGCTEAFF. In nucleotides, the CDR3 is TGCGCCAGCAGTCAAAAAGGGGGCTGCACTGAAGCTTTCTTT.

This clone was seen only once. This sequence joins TRBV13 and TRBJ2-1; TRBD2 agrees at 10 bases. Looked up from germline, CDR1 is PRHDT and CDR2 is FYEKMQ (reference sequence). This CDR3 comprises 15 residues. With 6 bases clipped from V and 9 bases from J, the junction kept 11 bases outside the gene matches. The CDR3 loop is CASRSGGAGLGEQFF. Here the CDR3 DNA reads TGTGCCAGCAGGAGCGGGGGGGCCGGGTTAGGTGAGCAGTTCTTC.

V and J are TRBV5-5 and TRBJ1-1; D gene unclear. In germline, CDR1 is SGHKS, CDR2 YYEKEE (reference sequence). This CDR3 region has 15 residues. V was shortened by 1 base and J by 1 base, with 11 bases between the two germline ends. The DNA of the CDR3 is TGTGCCAGCAGCTTGTACGAGGCTGGGAACACTGAAGCTTTCTTT. This sequence encodes CASSLYEAGNTEAFF.

CDR3 region: CASSETTGKDYGYTF. The CDR3 nucleotides are TGTGCCAGCAGTGAGACGACAGGGAAGGACTATGGCTACACCTTC. The chain joins TRBV25-1 to TRBJ1-2, with 7 bases that match TRBD1. V lost 3 bases, J lost 3 bases, and 7 bases stayed unmatched. The length of the CDR3 is 15 residues. Germline V CDR1 and CDR2: MGHDK, SYGVNS.

In its sample, this clone ranks as large. The CDR3, as DNA: TGTGCCAGCAGTTCAGACACCGGGGAGCTGTTTTTT. This sequence encodes CASSSDTGELFF. The V call is TRBV6-6, the J call TRBJ2-2, with no clear D. CDR3 length: 12 amino acids. Per germline, CDR1 MNHNY and CDR2 SVGAGI (reference sequence). The V end lost 4 bases, the J end lost 3 bases, and 3 bases lay between the germline ends.

The chain recombines TRBV7-2 with TRBJ2-3; the D gene is possibly TRBD2 (5 bases). The CDR3 runs to 17 residues. Germline CDR1 reads SGHTA; CDR2 reads FQGNSA. Deletions cut 1 base from V and 2 bases from J, with 16 bases between. The CDR3 spells CASSLVGVIRTTDTQYF. In DNA, the CDR3 is TGTGCCAGCAGCTTAGTGGGAGTAATCAGGACCACAGATACGCAGTATTTT.

The chain is built from TRBV18 and TRBJ1-2; the D is unclear. Germline CDR1 and CDR2: KGHSH and LQKENI. This CDR3 is built from 14 residues. V shed 6 bases and J shed 6 bases, with 17 bases lying between them. The CDR3 protein is CASSFRKGGDGYTF. The CDR3 coding sequence is TGTGCCAGCTCGTTCCGGAAGGGTGGGGATGGCTACACCTTC. Drawing the rest from reference TRBV18 and TRBJ1-2, the complete variable domain is NAGVMQNPRHLVRRRGQEARLRCSPMKGHSHVYWYRQLPEEGLKFMVYLQKENIIDESGMPKERFSAEFPKEGPSILRIQQVVRGDSAAYFCASSFRKGGDGYTFGSGTRLTVV.

The rearrangement uses TRBV2 and TRBJ2-2; D perhaps matches TRBD2 (5 bases). V was shortened by 3 bases and J by 0 bases, with 11 bases between the two germline ends. Germline V gives CDR1 SNHLY, CDR2 FYNNEI. The CDR3 loop spans 16 amino acids. The CDR3 spells CASSEIGSANTGELFF. The DNA for the CDR3 is TGTGCCAGCAGTGAGATTGGTAGCGCGAACACCGGGGAGCTGTTTTTT.

The chain employs TRBV10-1 and TRBJ1-2; maybe TRBD1 (5 bases). CDR1 and CDR2 (germline): WNHNN, SYGVQD (reference sequence). V was clipped by 2 bases and J by 8 bases, with 12 bases between them. CDR3 length equals 13 residues. Written as DNA, the CDR3 is TGCGCCAGCAGTGAGGGCCAGGGATGGGGCTACACCTTC. Translating it yields CASSEGQGWGYTF.

This chain connects TRBV7-2 to TRBJ2-3; 8 nucleotides match TRBD2. In germline, CDR1 is SGHTA, CDR2 FQGNSA. V dropped 5 bases and J dropped 7; count of bases not matched to a gene: 14. The CDR3 has 16 residues. The CDR3 DNA sequence: TGTGCCAGCAGCGCCACACTAGCGGCCCACTCTTATACGCAGTATTTT. This translates into CASSATLAAHSYTQYF.

The rearrangement joins TRBV5-4 to TRBJ2-7; TRBD2 matches at 10 bases. Losses at the gene ends were 4 bases for V and 2 bases for J; bases not matched to a gene: 3. The CDR3 spans 14 residues. CDR1 and CDR2 from the germline V gene are SGHNT and YYREEE (reference sequence). CDR3 amino acids: CASSGTSDTYEQYF. CDR3 nucleotide sequence: TGTGCCAGCAGCGGGACTAGCGATACCTACGAGCAGTACTTC.

V gene TRBV5-4 combines with J gene TRBJ1-1; 7 bases are a match to TRBD1. CDR3 length equals 14 residues. V shed 1 base, J shed 3 bases, and the junction held 3 bases outside the gene matches. The germline V gene encodes CDR1 SGHNT and CDR2 YYREEE (reference sequence). For the CDR3, the DNA is TGTGCCAGCAGCTTGAACAGGGGTCACACTGAAGCTTTCTTT. It translates to CASSLNRGHTEAFF.